This is a list of T cell receptor beta chains from one sample in a study of blood T cell repertoires in COVID-19. Some clones are missing from TCRdb's copy, which holds only in-frame ones; the method was immunoSEQ multiplex PCR. The table includes approximately 160,000 clones, roughly 83% detected once. Sequenced sample: peripheral blood. These receptors were obtained from a woman older than 75 with active or convalescent COVID-19. Both conserved end residues are part of each CDR3. The D gene is left open where the match is weak. Rows give clone size only sometimes, using once, few, many, or a class for an expanded clone.

NA TRBJ1-1 NA TRBV7-8 CASSPYEGNTEAFF TGTGCCAGCAGTCCATATGAGGGGAACACTGAAGCTTTCTTT
NA TRBJ1-4 NA TRBV7-9 CASSPAQGSTNEKLFF TGTGCCAGCAGCCCGGCCCAGGGGTCAACTAATGAAAAACTGTTTTTT
TRBD1 TRBJ1-4 NA TRBV7-9 CASSLGGTGMPPNEKLFF TGTGCCAGCAGCTTAGGCGGGACAGGGATGCCCCCTAATGAAAAACTGTTTTTT
TRBD1 TRBJ2-5 NA TRBV5-1 CASSSTGDQETQYF TGCGCCAGCAGCTCGACAGGGGATCAAGAGACCCAGTACTTC
NA TRBJ2-3 NA TRBV7-9 CASSRQATSTDTQYF TGTGCCAGCAGCAGACAGGCCACTAGCACAGATACGCAGTATTTT
TRBD1 TRBJ1-2 NA TRBV6-5 CASSSGTGGVRYGYTF TGTGCCAGCAGTTCCGGGACAGGGGGGGTCCGCTATGGCTACACCTTC
NA TRBJ2-1 NA TRBV6-5 CASSYSSGLPPEQFF TGTGCCAGCAGTTACTCGAGCGGACTACCTCCTGAGCAGTTCTTC
NA TRBJ1-1 NA TRBV6-5 CASSRLGGTTEAFF TGTGCCAGCAGTCGCCTGGGGGGAACCACTGAAGCTTTCTTT
NA TRBJ2-4 NA TRBV6-1 CASSEVTGRYTGNIQYF TGTGCCAGCAGTGAAGTGACAGGGAGGTATACTGGGAACATTCAGTACTTC
NA TRBJ1-3 NA TRBV7-2 CASSTGTMGGNTIYF TGTGCCAGCAGTACCGGGACAATGGGAGGAAACACCATATATTTT
NA TRBJ1-1 NA TRBV27 CASSFSSAGNTEAFF TGTGCCAGCAGTTTTTCCTCGGCAGGAAACACTGAAGCTTTCTTT
NA TRBJ2-7 many TRBV4-3 CASSQDPLAGEQYF TGCGCCAGCAGCCAAGATCCTCTAGCCGGAGAGCAGTACTTC
TRBD1 TRBJ2-7 once TRBV9 CASSVGQGSMYEQYF TGTGCCAGCAGCGTGGGACAGGGAAGTATGTACGAGCAGTACTTC
TRBD1 TRBJ1-2 NA TRBV5-6 CASSSLGTGDYGYTF TGTGCCAGCAGCTCTCTGGGGACAGGGGACTATGGCTACACCTTC
NA TRBJ1-2 NA TRBV21-1 CASSKGSRTGCYGYTF TGTGCCAGCAGCAAGGGATCCAGGACAGGGTGCTATGGCTACACCTTC
TRBD1 TRBJ1-3 NA TRBV18 CASSPPGQGSSGNTIYF TGTGCCAGCTCACCACCGGGACAGGGGAGTTCTGGAAACACCATATATTTT
NA TRBJ1-4 NA TRBV27 CASSLWGDGEKLFF TGTGCCAGCAGTTTATGGGGGGACGGCGAAAAACTGTTTTTT
NA TRBJ2-7 NA TRBV2 CASSDTDEQYF TGTGCCAGCAGTGACACGGACGAGCAGTACTTC
NA TRBJ2-7 NA TRBV12-3/TRBV12-4 CASSLTVYEQYF TGTGCCAGCAGTTTAACGGTATACGAGCAGTACTTC
NA TRBJ1-3 NA TRBV3-1/TRBV3-2 CASSPGGAGNTIYF TGTGCCAGCAGCCCCGGGGGGGCAGGAAACACCATATATTTT
NA TRBJ2-5 NA TRBV7-9 CASSPRDMTNQETQYF TGTGCCAGCAGCCCCCGGGACATGACGAATCAAGAGACCCAGTACTTC
NA TRBJ2-4 NA TRBV9 CASSGTDKNIQYF TGTGCCAGCAGCGGGACAGACAAAAACATTCAGTACTTC
NA TRBJ2-3 NA TRBV11-2 CASSLDPPPDTQYF TGTGCCAGCAGCTTAGATCCTCCCCCAGATACGCAGTATTTT
TRBD1 TRBJ1-1 NA TRBV19 CASSLQGANTEAFF TGTGCCAGTAGCCTACAGGGGGCGAACACTGAAGCTTTCTTT
TRBD1 TRBJ1-2 NA TRBV19 CASSIPRTGSSYGYTF TGTGCCAGTAGTATTCCTCGGACAGGGTCGAGCTATGGCTACACCTTC
NA TRBJ2-7 NA TRBV7-2 CASSTYRGYSYEQYF TGTGCCAGCAGCACATATCGGGGGTACTCCTACGAGCAGTACTTC
TRBD1 TRBJ1-2 NA TRBV5-1 CASRPGQGEWSYGYTF TGCGCCAGCAGGCCCGGACAGGGTGAATGGAGCTATGGCTACACCTTC
NA TRBJ2-2 NA TRBV4-1 CASSQDPKEATNTGELFF TGCGCCAGCAGCCAAGACCCGAAAGAGGCGACGAACACCGGGGAGCTGTTTTTT
TRBD1 TRBJ2-4 NA TRBV4-1 CASSRVTGGTKNIQYF TGCGCCAGCAGCCGGGTCACAGGGGGCACTAAAAACATTCAGTACTTC